The 17 T cell receptor beta chains below all came from one sample that was sequenced in a study of blood T cell repertoires in COVID-19. Clones were sequenced by immunoSEQ multiplex PCR, and TCRdb holds only the in-frame ones, with some missing. The sample holds under 95,000 clones, around 85% seen once. The specimen was peripheral blood. The receptors stem from a man at least 80 years old in a cohort sampled during active COVID-19.

The table lists this clone with a few counts. The chain recombines TRBV5-4 with TRBJ1-6; tentatively, D is TRBD1 (6 bases). The V end lost 4 bases, the J end lost 8 bases, and 13 bases lay between the germline ends. The length of the CDR3 is 14 residues. Germline V gene data show CDR1 as SGHNT and CDR2 as YYREEE (reference sequence). The CDR3 sequence: CASSGQQGDSPLHF. The CDR3, as DNA: TGTGCCAGCAGCGGCCAACAGGGTGATTCACCCCTCCACTTT.

The CDR3 sequence: CSGRTSLVETQYF. In nucleotides, the CDR3 is TGCAGCGGCCGGACTAGTCTTGTTGAGACCCAGTACTTC. This chain uses TRBV29-1 with TRBJ2-5; 7 positions match TRBD2. The CDR3 runs 13 residues. Germline assignment: CDR1 SQVTM and CDR2 ANQGSEA. With 7 bases clipped from V and 5 bases from J, the junction kept 10 bases outside the gene matches.

The chain joins TRBV4-3 to TRBJ1-2; D is perhaps TRBD1 (6 bases). The CDR3 has 15 amino acids. Trimming left V 4 bases short and J 7 bases short, with 19 bases between. Per germline, CDR1 LGHNA and CDR2 YSLEER. In nucleotides, the CDR3 is TGCGCCAGCAGCCCCTCCGGAACAGGGAATTTTGGCTACACCTTC. Its translation is CASSPSGTGNFGYTF.

V is TRBV9 and J is TRBJ2-5; tentatively, D is TRBD1 (7 bases). The germline V gene encodes CDR1 SGDLS and CDR2 YYNGEE. The V end was cut by 3 bases, the J end by 5 bases, with 20 bases between. CDR3 length: 16 residues. The chain's CDR3 is CASSARFPRGVETQYF. The DNA of the CDR3 is TGTGCCAGCAGCGCGCGGTTTCCCAGGGGGGTTGAGACCCAGTACTTC.

The rearrangement uses TRBV6-2 or TRBV6-3 and TRBJ2-1, with D perhaps TRBD2 (5 bases). V lost 5 bases and J lost 10, with 15 bases in between. Germline values: CDR1 MNHEY, CDR2 SVGEGT. The CDR3 has 13 amino acids. This CDR3 reads CASSGSLIGEQFF. The CDR3 DNA is TGTGCCAGCAGTGGGAGCCTTATAGGGGAGCAGTTCTTC.

The V and J genes are TRBV6-6 and TRBJ2-3; weak D call: TRBD2 (5 bases). Trimming removed 7 bases from V and 6 bases from J, with 14 bases in between. CDR1 MNHNY and CDR2 SVGAGI come from the germline V gene (reference sequence). This CDR3 is built from 13 residues. DNA of the CDR3: TGTGCCAGCACTTTCGAGAGGGTTGATACGCAGTATTTT. Translated: CASTFERVDTQYF.

This chain links TRBV5-1 with TRBJ1-2; perhaps TRBD1 as D (5 bases). With 0 bases removed from V and 6 bases from J, the gap between germline ends came to 12 bases. CDR3 length: 14 residues. The germline gives CDR1 SGHRS, CDR2 YFSETQ. The CDR3 DNA reads as TGCGCCAGCAGCTTGGATCAGGGTCGAGATGGCTACACCTTC. This gives the protein CASSLDQGRDGYTF.

V usage is TRBV7-2 and J usage is TRBJ2-5; 7 nucleotides align to TRBD1. The CDR3 is 15 amino acids. Unmatched junction bases numbered 11, after V lost 5 bases and J lost 5 bases. The germline V gene has CDR1 SGHTA and CDR2 FQGNSA. The CDR3 coding sequence is TGTGCCAGCAGCCACGGACAGGCCACAAGGGAGACCCAGTACTTC. Encoded protein: CASSHGQATRETQYF.

Only one count was recorded for this clone. The V and J genes are TRBV5-1 and TRBJ2-1, with 8 bases lining up with TRBD2. Germline V lookup: CDR1 SGHRS, CDR2 YFSETQ. Unmatched junction bases numbered 9, after V lost 2 bases and J lost 8 bases. The CDR3 is 15 amino acids. CDR3 protein: CASSLLAVLVDEQFF. In DNA, the CDR3 is TGCGCCAGCAGCTTACTAGCGGTGTTGGTCGATGAGCAGTTCTTC.

V gene TRBV4-1 combines with J gene TRBJ1-5, with D uncertain. V was pared by 1 base and J by 6 bases, with 13 bases between. Germline V CDR1 and CDR2: MGHRA, YSYEKL. The CDR3 is 15 residues long. The CDR3 nucleotides are TGCGCCAGCAGCCAAGCCTTTTTGTCGGGTCAGCCCCAGCATTTT. This gives the protein CASSQAFLSGQPQHF.

This chain's CDR3 is CASAAGGVYGYTF. The DNA of the CDR3 is TGTGCCAGCGCGGCAGGGGGCGTCTATGGCTACACCTTC. The J gene is TRBJ1-2, the V gene TRBV5-4, with 8 bases fitting TRBD1. The germline CDR1 and CDR2 sequences are SGHNT and YYREEE (reference sequence). CDR3 length: 13 amino acids. V shed 7 bases and J 4 bases; nucleotides not matched to a gene: 6.

V gene TRBV7-6 combines with J gene TRBJ1-6; D gene ambiguous. With 2 bases removed from V and 6 bases from J, the gap between germline ends came to 11 bases. CDR1 and CDR2 (germline): SGHVS, FNYEAQ. This CDR3 contains 15 residues. The CDR3 reads CASSLSSRLNSPLHF. In nucleotides, the CDR3 is TGTGCCAGCAGCTTAAGTTCCAGGCTTAATTCACCCCTCCACTTT.

V usage is TRBV25-1 and J usage is TRBJ2-3; 7 positions agree with TRBD1. V gave up 4 bases and J gave up 6 bases; unmatched junction bases: 4. This CDR3 is 13 amino acids long. Germline V gene lookup returns CDR1 MGHDK and CDR2 SYGVNS. CDR3 sequence reads: CASSGGGRDTQYF. CDR3 sequence (DNA): TGTGCCAGCAGTGGAGGGGGCAGGGATACGCAGTATTTT.

The DNA of the CDR3 is TGTGCCAGCAGCAGGGCTACGGACAGGGAACGGGGCGAGACCCAGTACTTC. Protein sequence: CASSRATDRERGETQYF. V usage is TRBV5-4 and J usage is TRBJ2-5; 8 bases match TRBD1. The germline gives CDR1 SGHNT, CDR2 YYREEE (reference sequence). The CDR3 extends over 17 amino acids. V lost 4 bases, J lost 5 bases, and 16 bases stayed unmatched.

The genes are TRBV5-1 and TRBJ2-7; 8 bases fit TRBD1. From germline, CDR1 is SGHRS and CDR2 YFSETQ. The V and J ends lost 5 bases and 7 bases, in that order; junction bases with no gene match: 14. The CDR3 length is 15 residues. CDR3 in DNA: TGCGCCAGCAGTTCCGGGGACAGGTTGGTGAGGGAGCAGTACTTC. Translated, it gives CASSSGDRLVREQYF.

This sequence joins TRBV7-2 and TRBJ2-3; D unclear. CDR1 SGHTA and CDR2 FQGNSA come from the germline V gene. The CDR3 extends over 12 amino acids. V was cut by 5 bases and J by 2 bases, with 5 bases left in between. The CDR3 DNA sequence: TGTGCCAGCAGCCCGTACACAGATACGCAGTATTTT. It codes for CASSPYTDTQYF.

The chain couples TRBV3-1 (or the pseudogene TRBV3-2) to TRBJ1-2; 8 bases are a match to TRBD1. CDR1 LGHDT and CDR2 YNNKEL come from the germline V gene (reference sequence). The junction had 16 bases not matched to a gene; V was cut back by 6 bases and J by 13 bases. The CDR3 is 14 amino acids. In DNA, the CDR3 is TGTGCCAGCAGGGCCCCGGGACAGGCTGTAAATTGCACCTTC. Its translation: CASRAPGQAVNCTF.